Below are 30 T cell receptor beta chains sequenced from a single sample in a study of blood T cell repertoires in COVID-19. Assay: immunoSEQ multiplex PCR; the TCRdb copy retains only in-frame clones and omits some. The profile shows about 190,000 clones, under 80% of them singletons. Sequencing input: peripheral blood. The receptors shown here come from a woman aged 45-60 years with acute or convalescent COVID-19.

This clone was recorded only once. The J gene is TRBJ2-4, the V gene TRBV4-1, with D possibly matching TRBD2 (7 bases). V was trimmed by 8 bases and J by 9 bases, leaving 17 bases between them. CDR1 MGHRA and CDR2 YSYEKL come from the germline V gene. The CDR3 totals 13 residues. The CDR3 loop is CASGLGGGSIQYF. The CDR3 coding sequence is TGCGCCAGCGGGTTAGGGGGGGGAAGCATTCAGTACTTC.

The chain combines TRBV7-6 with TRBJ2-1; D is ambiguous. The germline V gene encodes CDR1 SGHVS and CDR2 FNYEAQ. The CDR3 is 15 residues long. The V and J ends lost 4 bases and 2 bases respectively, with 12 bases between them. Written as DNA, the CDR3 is TGTGCCAGCAGCTCCCGTCCCCCTCCCTACAATGAGCAGTTCTTC. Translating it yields CASSSRPPPYNEQFF. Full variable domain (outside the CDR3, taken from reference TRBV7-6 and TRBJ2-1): GAGVSQSPRYKVTKRGQDVALRCDPISGHVSLYWYRQALGQGPEFLTYFNYEAQQDKSGLPNDRFSAERPEGSISTLTIQRTEQRDSAMYRCASSSRPPPYNEQFFGPGTRLTVL.

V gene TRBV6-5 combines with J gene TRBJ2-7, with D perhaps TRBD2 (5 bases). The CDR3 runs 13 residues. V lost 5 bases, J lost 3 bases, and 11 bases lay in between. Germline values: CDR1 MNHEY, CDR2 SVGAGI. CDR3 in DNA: TGTGCCAGCAGTCCTTTCGGGGTCTACGAGCAGTACTTC. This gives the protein CASSPFGVYEQYF.

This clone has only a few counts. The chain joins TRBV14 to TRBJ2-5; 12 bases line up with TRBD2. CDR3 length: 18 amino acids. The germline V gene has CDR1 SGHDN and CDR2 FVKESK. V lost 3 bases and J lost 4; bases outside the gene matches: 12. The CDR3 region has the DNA TGTGCCAGCAGCCAGGCCTTGGGACTAGCGGGTACTTCAGAGACCCAGTACTTC. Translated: CASSQALGLAGTSETQYF. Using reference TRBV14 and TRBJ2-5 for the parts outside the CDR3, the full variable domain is EAGVTQFPSHSVIEKGQTVTLRCDPISGHDNLYWYRRVMGKEIKFLLHFVKESKQDESGMPNNRFLAERTGGTYSTLKVQPAELEDSGVYFCASSQALGLAGTSETQYFGPGTRLLVL.

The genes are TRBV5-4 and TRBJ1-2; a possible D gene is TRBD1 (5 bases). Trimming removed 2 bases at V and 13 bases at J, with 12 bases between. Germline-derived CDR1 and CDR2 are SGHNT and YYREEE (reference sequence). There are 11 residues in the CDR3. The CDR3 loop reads CASSFGQGGTF. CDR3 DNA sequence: TGTGCCAGCAGCTTTGGTCAGGGTGGCACCTTC.

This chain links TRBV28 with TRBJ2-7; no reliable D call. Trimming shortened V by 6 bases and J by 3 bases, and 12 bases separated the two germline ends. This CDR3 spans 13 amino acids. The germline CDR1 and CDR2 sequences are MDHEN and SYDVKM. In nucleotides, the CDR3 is TGTGCCAGCAGCCCTCGGGTCATCTACGAGCAGTACTTC. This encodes CASSPRVIYEQYF.

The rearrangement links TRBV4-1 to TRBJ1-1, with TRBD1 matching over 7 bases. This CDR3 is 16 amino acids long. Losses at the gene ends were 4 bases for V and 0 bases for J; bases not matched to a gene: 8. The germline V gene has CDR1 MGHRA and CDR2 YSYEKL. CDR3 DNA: TGCGCCAGCAGCCGCCCCCCGGGACAGCTGAACACTGAAGCTTTCTTT. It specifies CASSRPPGQLNTEAFF.

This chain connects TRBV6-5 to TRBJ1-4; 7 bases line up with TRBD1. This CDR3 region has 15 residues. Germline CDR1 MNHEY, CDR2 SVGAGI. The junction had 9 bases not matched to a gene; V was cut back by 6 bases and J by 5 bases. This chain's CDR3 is CASSIYGTDNEKLFF. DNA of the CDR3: TGTGCCAGCAGCATATACGGGACAGACAATGAAAAACTGTTTTTT.

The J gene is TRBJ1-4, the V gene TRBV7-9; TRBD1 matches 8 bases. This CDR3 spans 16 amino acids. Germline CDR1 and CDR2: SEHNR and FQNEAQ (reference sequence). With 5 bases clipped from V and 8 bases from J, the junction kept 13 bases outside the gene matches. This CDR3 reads CASSEGTGGSKEKLFF. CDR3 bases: TGTGCCAGCAGCGAAGGAACAGGGGGTAGTAAAGAAAAACTGTTTTTT.

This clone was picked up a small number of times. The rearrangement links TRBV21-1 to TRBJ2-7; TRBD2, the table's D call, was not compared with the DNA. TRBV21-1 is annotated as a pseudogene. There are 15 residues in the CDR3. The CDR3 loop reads CASSIVSLSSYEQYF. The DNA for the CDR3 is TGTGCCAGCAGCATTGTTAGCTTATCAAGCTACGAGCAGTACTTC.

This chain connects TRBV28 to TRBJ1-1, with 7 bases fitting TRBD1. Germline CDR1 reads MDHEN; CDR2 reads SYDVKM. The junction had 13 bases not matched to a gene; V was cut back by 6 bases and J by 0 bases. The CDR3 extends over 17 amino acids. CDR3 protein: CASSLSPGQIVNTEAFF. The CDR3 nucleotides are TGTGCCAGCAGCCTTTCTCCGGGACAGATAGTGAACACTGAAGCTTTCTTT.

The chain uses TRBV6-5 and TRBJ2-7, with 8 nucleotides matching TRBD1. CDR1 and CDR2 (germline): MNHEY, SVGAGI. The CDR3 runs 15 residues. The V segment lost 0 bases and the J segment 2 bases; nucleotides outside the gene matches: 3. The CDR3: CASSYSKQGAYEQYF. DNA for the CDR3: TGTGCCAGCAGTTACTCGAAACAGGGGGCCTACGAGCAGTACTTC.

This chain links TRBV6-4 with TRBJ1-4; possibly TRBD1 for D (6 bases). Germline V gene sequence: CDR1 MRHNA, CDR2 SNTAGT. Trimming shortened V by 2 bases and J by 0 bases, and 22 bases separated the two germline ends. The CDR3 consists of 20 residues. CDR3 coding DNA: TGTGCCAGCAGTGACCCACAGGGAGAGGGAAGGGGGACAACTAATGAAAAACTGTTTTTT. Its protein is CASSDPQGEGRGTTNEKLFF.

CDR3: CASSQISWGGEQFF. For the CDR3, the DNA is TGTGCCAGCAGCCAGATTTCCTGGGGAGGGGAGCAGTTCTTC. The rearrangement uses TRBV14 and TRBJ2-1; 7 bases agree with TRBD2. The germline gives CDR1 SGHDN, CDR2 FVKESK. The trim removed 3 bases at V and 10 bases at J, leaving 9 bases unmatched. The CDR3 is made up of 14 amino acids.

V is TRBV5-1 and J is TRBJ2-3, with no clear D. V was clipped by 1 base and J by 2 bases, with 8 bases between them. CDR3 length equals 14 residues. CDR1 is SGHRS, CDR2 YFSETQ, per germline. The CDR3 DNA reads TGCGCCAGCAGCTTGAGTACAGCCACAGATACGCAGTATTTT. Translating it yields CASSLSTATDTQYF.

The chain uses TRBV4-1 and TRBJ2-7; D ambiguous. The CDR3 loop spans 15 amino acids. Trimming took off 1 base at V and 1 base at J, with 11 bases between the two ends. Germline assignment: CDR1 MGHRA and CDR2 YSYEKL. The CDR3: CASSQGQRGSYEQYF. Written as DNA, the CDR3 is TGCGCCAGCAGCCAAGGCCAGCGAGGATCCTACGAGCAGTACTTC.

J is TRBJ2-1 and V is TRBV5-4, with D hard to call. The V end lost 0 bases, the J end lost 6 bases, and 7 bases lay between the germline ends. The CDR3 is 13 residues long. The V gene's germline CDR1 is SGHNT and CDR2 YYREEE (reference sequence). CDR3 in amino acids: CASSLVSINEQFF. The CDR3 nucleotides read TGTGCCAGCAGCTTGGTGTCAATCAATGAGCAGTTCTTC.

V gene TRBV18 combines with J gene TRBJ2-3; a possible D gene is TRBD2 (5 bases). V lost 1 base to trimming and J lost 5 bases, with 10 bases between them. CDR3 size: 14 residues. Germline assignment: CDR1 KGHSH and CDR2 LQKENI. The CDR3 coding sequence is TGTGCCAGCTCACCACGACCCCGGGGAGATACGCAGTATTTT. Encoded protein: CASSPRPRGDTQYF.

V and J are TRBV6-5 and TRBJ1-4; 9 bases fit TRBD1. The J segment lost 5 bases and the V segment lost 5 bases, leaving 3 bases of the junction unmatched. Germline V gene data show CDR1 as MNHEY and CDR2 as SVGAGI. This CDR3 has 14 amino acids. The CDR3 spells CASSRTGENEKLFF. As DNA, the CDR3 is TGTGCCAGCAGTCGGACAGGGGAAAATGAAAAACTGTTTTTT.

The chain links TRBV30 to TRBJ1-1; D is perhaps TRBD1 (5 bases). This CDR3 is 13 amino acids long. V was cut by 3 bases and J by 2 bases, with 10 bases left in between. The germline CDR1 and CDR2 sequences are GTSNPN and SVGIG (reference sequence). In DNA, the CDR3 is TGTGCCTGGAGGGAGGGACCAAACACTGAAGCTTTCTTT. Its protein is CAWREGPNTEAFF.

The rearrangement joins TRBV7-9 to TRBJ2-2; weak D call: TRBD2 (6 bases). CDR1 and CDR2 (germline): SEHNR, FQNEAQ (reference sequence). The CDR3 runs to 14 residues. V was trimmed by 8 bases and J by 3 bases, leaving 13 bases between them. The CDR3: CASALATHTGELFF. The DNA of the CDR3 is TGTGCCAGCGCCCTAGCGACACACACCGGGGAGCTGTTTTTT.

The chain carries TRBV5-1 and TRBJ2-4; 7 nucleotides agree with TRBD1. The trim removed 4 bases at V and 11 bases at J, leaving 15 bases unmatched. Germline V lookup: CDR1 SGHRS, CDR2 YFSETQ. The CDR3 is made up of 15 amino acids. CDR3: CASSPGTDRTPVQYF. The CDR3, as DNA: TGCGCCAGCAGCCCCGGGACAGACCGAACTCCCGTTCAGTACTTC.

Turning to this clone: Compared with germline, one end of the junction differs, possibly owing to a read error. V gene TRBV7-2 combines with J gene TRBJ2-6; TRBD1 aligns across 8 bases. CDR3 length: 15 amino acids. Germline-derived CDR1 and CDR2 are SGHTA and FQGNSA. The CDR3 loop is CASNLSPGQGYVLTF. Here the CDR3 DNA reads TGTGCCAGCAACTTATCCCCCGGACAGGGCTACGTCCTGACTTTC.

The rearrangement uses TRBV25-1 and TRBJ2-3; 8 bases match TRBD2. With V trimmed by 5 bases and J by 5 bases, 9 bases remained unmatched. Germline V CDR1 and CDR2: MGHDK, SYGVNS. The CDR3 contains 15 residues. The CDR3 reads CASSPSKRGKDTQYF. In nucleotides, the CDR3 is TGTGCCAGCAGTCCTTCCAAGCGGGGGAAAGATACGCAGTATTTT. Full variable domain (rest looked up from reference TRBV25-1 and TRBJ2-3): EADIYQTPRYLVIGTGKKITLECSQTMGHDKMYWYQQDPGMELHLIHYSYGVNSTEKGDLSSESTVSRIRTEHFPLTLESARPSHTSQYLCASSPSKRGKDTQYFGPGTRLTVL.

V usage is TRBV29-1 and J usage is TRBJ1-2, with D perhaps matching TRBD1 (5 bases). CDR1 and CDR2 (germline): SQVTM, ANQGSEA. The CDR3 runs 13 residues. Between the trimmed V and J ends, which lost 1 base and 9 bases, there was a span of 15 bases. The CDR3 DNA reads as TGCAGCGTTGAAGGGGTCAGGGAAAGGAGCTACACCTTC. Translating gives CSVEGVRERSYTF. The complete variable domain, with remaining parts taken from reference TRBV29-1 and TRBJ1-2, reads SAVISQKPSRDICQRGTSLTIQCQVDSQVTMMFWYRQQPGQSLTLIATANQGSEATYESGFVIDKFPISRPNLTFSTLTVSNMSPEDSSIYLCSVEGVRERSYTFGSGTRLTVV.

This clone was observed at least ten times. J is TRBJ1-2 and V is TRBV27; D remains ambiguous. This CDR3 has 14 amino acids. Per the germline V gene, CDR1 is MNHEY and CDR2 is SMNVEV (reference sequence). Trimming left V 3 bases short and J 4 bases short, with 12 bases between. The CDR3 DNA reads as TGTGCCAGCAGTTTGAACAGAGAATTCTATGGCTACACCTTC. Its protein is CASSLNREFYGYTF.

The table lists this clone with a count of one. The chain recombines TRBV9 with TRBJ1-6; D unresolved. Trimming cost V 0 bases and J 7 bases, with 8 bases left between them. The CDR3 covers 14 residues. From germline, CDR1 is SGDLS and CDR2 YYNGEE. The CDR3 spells CASSVAGTNSPLHF. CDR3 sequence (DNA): TGTGCCAGCAGCGTAGCGGGTACGAATTCACCCCTCCACTTT.

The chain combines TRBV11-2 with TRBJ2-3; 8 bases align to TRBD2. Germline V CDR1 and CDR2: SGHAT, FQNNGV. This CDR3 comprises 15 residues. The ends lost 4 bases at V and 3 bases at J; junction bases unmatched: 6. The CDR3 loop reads CASSSGLANTDTQYF. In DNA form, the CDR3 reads TGTGCCAGCAGCTCCGGACTAGCCAATACAGATACGCAGTATTTT.

CDR3 nucleotide sequence: TGTGCCAGCAGCTTAGCGCGCCCCGAGTGGGGCTACACCTTC. Protein product: CASSLARPEWGYTF. The genes are TRBV7-2 and TRBJ1-2; D remains unclear. This CDR3 contains 14 residues. Germline V gene sequence: CDR1 SGHTA, CDR2 FQGNSA. Trimming pared 0 bases from V and 8 bases from J, leaving 13 bases between.

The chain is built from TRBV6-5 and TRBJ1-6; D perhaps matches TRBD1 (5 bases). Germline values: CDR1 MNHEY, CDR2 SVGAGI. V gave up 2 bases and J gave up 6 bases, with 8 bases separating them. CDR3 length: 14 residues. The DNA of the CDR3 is TGTGCCAGCAGTTACCAGGGTTTTAATTCACCCCTCCACTTT. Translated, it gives CASSYQGFNSPLHF.